This T cell receptor (beta chain) was retrieved from a study of T cell repertoires in aging, cancer and after chemotherapy. This clonotype is judged large. Multiplex touch-down PCR with TRB-A/B primers amplified rearranged V-D-J TRB sequences. Each CDR3 protein is one row after TCRdb ran MiXCR on the multiplex PCR reads. This table has roughly 4,200 distinct CDR3 sequences, 27% appearing once. Amplification of TCR beta used genomic DNA extracted from peripheral blood. Trimming at V came to 8 bases and at J to 5 bases, leaving 5 bases not matched to a gene. CDR3 length equals 12 residues. Germline V gene lookup returns CDR1 MNHEY and CDR2 SVGEGT.

The V call is TRBV6-2 or TRBV6-3, the J call TRBJ2-7, with TRBD1 matching over 8 bases. Sequencing input: blood. This clonotype was obtained from a human donor with a blood cancer. The chain's CDR3 is CASGPDRDEQYF. CDR3 nucleotide sequence: TGTGCCAGCGGGCCGGACAGGGACGAGCAGTACTTC.